The T cell receptor beta chain described here comes from a study of T-cell memory formation after mild COVID-19 (dated by TCRdb to about 2021). Some background on the complete study: TCR sequence clusters from the two donors were largely donor specific. In a couple of donors, T-cell clones that expanded and contracted after mild COVID-19 were followed by sequencing TCRalpha and TCRbeta repertoires longitudinally. Two young, previously healthy adult volunteers made up the cohort, one male and one female.

TCRdb names Illumina NovaSeq 6000 as the instrument used. cDNA libraries for TCRalpha and TCRbeta were prepared by 5'RACE using constant-segment primers, with sample barcodes and unique molecular identifiers added. Trizol reagent was used to extract RNA from every sample. Library amplification was performed in two PCR steps, and a second sample barcode and Illumina TruSeq adapters were introduced in the second step. The libraries were sequenced on an Illumina NovaSeq using 2 x 150 bp paired-end reads. In the source study's methods: Demultiplexing of reads and collapsing into UMI-guided consensus sequences were performed with migec v1.2.7. Using mixcr v2.1.11, UMI consensuses were aligned to TRA and TRB V and J templates and then assembled into clonotypes. A clonotype was counted as expanded or contracted only if both edgeR and NoisET called the change significant, with noise models trained on biological replicates. For edgeR calls, the thresholds were a false discovery rate-adjusted p below 0.01 and a log2 fold-change of 1. PCA with hierarchical clustering of max-normalized trajectories of the 1000 most abundant clonotypes was used as exploratory dynamics analysis. The CD4 or CD8 phenotype of responding clones was assigned using the separately sequenced CD4+ and CD8+ repertoires. TCRdb trimmed public reads at Q25 via fastp, called clones via MiXCR and kept in-frame beta chains. Duplicate CDR3 protein sequences are folded into a single record with the most common DNA and genes. These V and J calls rely on TCRdb rather than the paper's analysis. The sample includes approximately 150,000 distinct CDR3 sequences, with around 13% observed a single time. The ten largest clones take up 13% to 15% of the sample.

Trimming takes 6 bases off V and 3 bases off J; junction bases not matched to a gene: 4. The CDR3 sequence holds 13 residues, the cysteine and phenylalanine included. Just CDR3 DNA is preserved here, 39 bases in frame from base 1. CDR1 and CDR2, per the germline V gene, are SGHVS and FNYEAQ. PBMCs were isolated by Ficoll-Paque density gradient centrifugation. This clonotype was observed a handful of times. Its target antigen remains unknown. No base quality values were provided; no much bigger clone lies one nucleotide off. The research as a whole found: Only a couple of mild cases were covered by the study, and larger cohorts that include severe cases with pre-infection samples were considered necessary. Clones contracting from day 15 to 85 had balanced CD4/CD8 phenotypes, while a second wave expanding from day 15 to 37 was biased towards CD4+. SARS-CoV-2 specificity was not confirmed for the second-wave clones peaking on day 37. Contracting CD4+ clones were found mainly in CM and EM memory subsets, while CD8+ clones were enriched in EMRA. Some responding clones were detected in pre-infection memory, which suggested that pre-existing cross-reactive memory T cells had joined the SARS-CoV-2 response.

The sample comprised PBMCs or a T cell subset sorted from them (not recorded which). This TCR derives from an adult woman who had mild COVID-19 (a few samples of this study predate the infection). The sample titles of this study are shuffled in the database, so cell type and time point are left out; the donor was told from shared clones. The rearrangement combines TRBV7-6 with TRBJ2-7; TRBD2 agrees with 8 junctional bases. The CDR3 protein is CASRTSVDYEQYF. The DNA sequence is given as TGTGCCAGCAGGACTAGCGTAGACTACGAGCAGTACTTC. Full variable domain (CDR3 extended with the reference TRBV7-6 and TRBJ2-7 proteins): GAGVSQSPRYKVTKRGQDVALRCDPISGHVSLYWYRQALGQGPEFLTYFNYEAQQDKSGLPNDRFSAERPEGSISTLTIQRTEQRDSAMYRCASRTSVDYEQYFGPGTRLTVT.